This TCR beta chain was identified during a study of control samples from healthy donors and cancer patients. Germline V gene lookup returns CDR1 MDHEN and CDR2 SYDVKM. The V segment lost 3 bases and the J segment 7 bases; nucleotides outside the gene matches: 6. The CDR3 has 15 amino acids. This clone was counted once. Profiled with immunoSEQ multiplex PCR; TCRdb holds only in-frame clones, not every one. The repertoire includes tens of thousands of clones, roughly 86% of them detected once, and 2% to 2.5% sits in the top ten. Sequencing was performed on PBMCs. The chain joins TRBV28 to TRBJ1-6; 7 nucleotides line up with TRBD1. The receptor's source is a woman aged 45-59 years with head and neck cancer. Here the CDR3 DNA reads TGTGCCAGCAGTTTCTCAGGGGGAGACAATTCACCCCTCCACTTT. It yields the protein CASSFSGGDNSPLHF.